This T cell receptor beta chain was identified in a study of cytotoxic CD8 clonotypes in ibrutinib-treated CLL. Study overall: Across the patients, around 10 were relapsed/refractory, around 16 treatment-naive and approximately 17 IGHV unmutated. General observations from the study: Clonality (at baseline) was higher than in age-matched healthy donors and tracked circulating CD8+ T-cell counts. Treatment left the uncommon public clonotypes either contracted or stable in frequency.

The table came from immunoSEQ multiplex PCR; TCRdb's copy has only in-frame clones and leaves some out. Of just over 45,000 clones in the sample, 69% were seen once. This clone was counted only a few times. The antigen is unknown. The CDR3 loop spans 18 amino acids. Germline V gene lookup returns CDR1 MDHEN and CDR2 SYDVKM. V shed 0 bases and J 5 bases; nucleotides not matched to a gene: 9. The material sequenced was PBMCs, taken after 12 months of ibrutinib treatment. This TCR came from a human donor with chronic lymphocytic leukemia. This chain connects TRBV28 to TRBJ2-2; 10 positions match TRBD2. This CDR3 reads CASSLWASGGTRTGELFF. The CDR3 bases are TGTGCCAGCAGTTTATGGGCTAGCGGGGGAACGAGAACCGGGGAGCTGTTTTTT.